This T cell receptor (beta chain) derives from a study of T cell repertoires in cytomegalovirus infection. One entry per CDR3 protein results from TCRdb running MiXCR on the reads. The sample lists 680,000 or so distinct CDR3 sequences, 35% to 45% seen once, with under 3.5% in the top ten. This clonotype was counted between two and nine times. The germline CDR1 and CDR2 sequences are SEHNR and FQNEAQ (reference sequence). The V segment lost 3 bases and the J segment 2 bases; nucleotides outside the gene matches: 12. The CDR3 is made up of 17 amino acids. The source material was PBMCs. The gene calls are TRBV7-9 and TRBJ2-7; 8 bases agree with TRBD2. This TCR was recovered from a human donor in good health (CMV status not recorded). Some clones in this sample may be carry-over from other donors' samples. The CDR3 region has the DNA TGTGCCAGCAGCTTCGGGAGGGGCGAACCTAATACCTACGAGCAGTACTTC. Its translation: CASSFGRGEPNTYEQYF.